Sequencing of this T cell receptor beta chain was carried out in a study of T cells in localized non-small cell lung cancer. Comments on this clone: The antigen is unknown.

Deletions cut 1 base from V and 4 bases from J, with 18 bases between. The germline CDR1 and CDR2 sequences are SGDLS and YYNGEE. The CDR3 runs 17 residues. The study, taken as a whole, reports: Adjacent uninvolved lung tissue had the highest T cell clonality, exceeding tumor. As only one tumor region underwent sequencing, heterogeneity remains possible. Researchers found a median approximately 60 of the top 100 tumor clones in adjacent lung. Those with higher blood T cell density had longer overall survival.

Sequencing used immunoSEQ multiplex PCR; TCRdb keeps in-frame clones, though not all of them. The top ten clones hold about 2.5% of a sample with around 45,000 clones, approximately 86% of them seen once. This sample comprised PBMCs, obtained before any cancer treatment. The V and J genes are TRBV9 and TRBJ1-3, with D maybe TRBD1 (6 bases). This receptor was identified in a man aged 35 to 69 with stage II lung adenocarcinoma. The CDR3 DNA reads TGTGCCAGCAGCGTACAATCTGGACAGTCGGCAGGAAACACCATATATTTT. It yields the protein CASSVQSGQSAGNTIYF. The full variable domain, with the rest looked up from reference TRBV9 and TRBJ1-3, is DSGVTQTPKHLITATGQRVTLRCSPRSGDLSVYWYQQSLDQGLQFLIQYYNGEERAKGNILERFSAQQFPDLHSELNLSSLELGDSALYFCASSVQSGQSAGNTIYFGEGSWLTVV.